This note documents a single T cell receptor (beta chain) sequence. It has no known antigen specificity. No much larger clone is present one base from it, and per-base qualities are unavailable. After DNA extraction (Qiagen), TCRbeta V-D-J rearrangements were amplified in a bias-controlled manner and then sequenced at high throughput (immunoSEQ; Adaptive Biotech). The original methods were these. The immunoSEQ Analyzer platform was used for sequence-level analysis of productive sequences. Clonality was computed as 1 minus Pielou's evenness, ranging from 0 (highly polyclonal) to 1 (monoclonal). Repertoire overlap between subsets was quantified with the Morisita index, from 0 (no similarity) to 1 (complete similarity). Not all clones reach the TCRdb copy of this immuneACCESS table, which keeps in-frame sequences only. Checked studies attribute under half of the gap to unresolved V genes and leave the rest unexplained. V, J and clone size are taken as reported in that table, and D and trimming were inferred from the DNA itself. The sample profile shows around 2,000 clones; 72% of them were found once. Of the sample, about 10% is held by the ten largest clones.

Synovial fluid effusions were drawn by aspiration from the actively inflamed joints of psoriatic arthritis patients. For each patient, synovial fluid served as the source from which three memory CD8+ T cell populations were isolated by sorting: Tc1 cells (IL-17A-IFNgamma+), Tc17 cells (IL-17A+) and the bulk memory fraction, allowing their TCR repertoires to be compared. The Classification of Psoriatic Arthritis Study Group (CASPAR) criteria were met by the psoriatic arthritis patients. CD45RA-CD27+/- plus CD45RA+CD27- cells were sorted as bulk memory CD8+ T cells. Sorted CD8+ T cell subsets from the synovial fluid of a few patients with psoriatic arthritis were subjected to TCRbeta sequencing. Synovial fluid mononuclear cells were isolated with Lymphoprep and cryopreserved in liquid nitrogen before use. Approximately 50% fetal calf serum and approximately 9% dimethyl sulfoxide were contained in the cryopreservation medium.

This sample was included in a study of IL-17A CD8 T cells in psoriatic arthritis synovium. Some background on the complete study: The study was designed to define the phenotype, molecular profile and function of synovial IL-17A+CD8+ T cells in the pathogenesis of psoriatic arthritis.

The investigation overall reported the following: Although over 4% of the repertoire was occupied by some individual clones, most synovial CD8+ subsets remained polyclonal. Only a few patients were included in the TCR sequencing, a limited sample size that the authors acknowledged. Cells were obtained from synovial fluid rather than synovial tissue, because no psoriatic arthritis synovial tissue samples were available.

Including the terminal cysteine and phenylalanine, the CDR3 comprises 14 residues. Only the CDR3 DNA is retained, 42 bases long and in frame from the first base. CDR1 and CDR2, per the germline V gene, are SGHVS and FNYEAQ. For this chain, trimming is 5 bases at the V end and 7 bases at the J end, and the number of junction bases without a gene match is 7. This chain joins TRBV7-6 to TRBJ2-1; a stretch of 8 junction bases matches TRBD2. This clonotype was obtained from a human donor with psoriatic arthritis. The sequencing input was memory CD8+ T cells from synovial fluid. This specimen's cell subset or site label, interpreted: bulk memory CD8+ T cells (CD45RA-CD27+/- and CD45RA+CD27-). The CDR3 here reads CASSPGLVDNEQFF. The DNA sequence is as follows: TGTGCCAGCAGCCCGGGACTAGTAGATAATGAGCAGTTCTTC. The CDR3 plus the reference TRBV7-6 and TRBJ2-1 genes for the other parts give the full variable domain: GAGVSQSPRYKVTKRGQDVALRCDPISGHVSLYWYRQALGQGPEFLTYFNYEAQQDKSGLPNDRFSAERPEGSISTLTIQRTEQRDSAMYRCASSPGLVDNEQFFGPGTRLTVL.